A selection of T cell receptor beta chains follows, all from one sample in a study of cytomegalovirus exposure and HLA in healthy donors. TCRdb keeps only in-frame clones here, not all; method: immunoSEQ multiplex PCR. The sample contains approximately 150,000 clones, more than 65% of which appear only once. The sample was PBMCs. The receptors were gathered from a man younger than 30 in good health and CMV-seropositive. Each CDR3 is given with its conserved first and last residue. D genes are given only for firm matches. Size is stated for part of the rows, as once, few or many counts, or as a class when the clone is expanded.

abundance	v_gene	d_gene	j_gene	CDR3nt	CDR3aa
NA	TRBV7-7	NA	TRBJ2-6	TGTGACGGAACAGGGACTGGGGCCAACGTCCTGACTTTC	CDGTGTGANVLTF
NA	TRBV6-5	NA	TRBJ1-5	TGTGCCAGCAGTTACTCCCAGTCCTATCAGCCCCAGCATTTT	CASSYSQSYQPQHF
NA	TRBV5-4	TRBD1	TRBJ2-2	TGTGCCAGCAGCCGTCCCGGGACAGGGACCGGGGAGCTGTTTTTT	CASSRPGTGTGELFF
NA	TRBV11-3	NA	TRBJ2-1	TGTGCCAGCAGCATACCGGACAGCTACAATGAGCAGTTCTTC	CASSIPDSYNEQFF
NA	TRBV7-3	TRBD1	TRBJ1-1	TGTGCCAGCAGCTTAGGGCAGGGGGCAGTGGCTTTCTTT	CASSLGQGAVAFF
NA	TRBV11-2	TRBD2	TRBJ2-1	TGTGCCAGCAGCCCCCGTGGGGCGGGGGGGCCCCGGAATGAGCAGTTCTTC	CASSPRGAGGPRNEQFF
once	TRBV10-2	NA	TRBJ2-5	TGCGCCAGCAGTGATGCCGGGAGAGGAGAGACCCAGTACTTC	CASSDAGRGETQYF
NA	TRBV5-8	NA	TRBJ1-1	TGTGCCAGCAGCTCCGGAGGGGGGGTAGCTGAAGCTTTCTTT	CASSSGGGVAEAFF
once	TRBV6-5	NA	TRBJ1-2	TGTGCCAGCAGACCCCGCGGAGGACTATATGGCTACACCTTC	CASRPRGGLYGYTF
NA	TRBV6-4	NA	TRBJ2-2	TGTGCCAGCAGTGACAGTCCCGGAGCCGGGGAGCTGTTTTTT	CASSDSPGAGELFF
few	TRBV5-1	NA	TRBJ1-2	TGCGCCAGCAGCGACGCGGGCGGCCAACATGGCTACACCTTC	CASSDAGGQHGYTF
few	TRBV28	NA	TRBJ1-3	TGTGCCAGCACCCCTATGGACACCAGCTCTGGAAACACCATATATTTT	CASTPMDTSSGNTIYF
NA	TRBV7-8	TRBD2	TRBJ2-2	TGTGCCAACCTAGCGGGAGCTGGTGGGGAGCTGTTTTTT	CANLAGAGGELFF